This entry lists 24 T cell receptor beta chains sequenced from one sample in a study of T-cell reconstitution after alpha-beta-depleted transplantation in children. Preparation of the TCRbeta library involved a method that used unique molecular identifiers. MiXCR, run by TCRdb on the PCR reads, gives a single entry per CDR3 protein. The sample lists about 900,000 distinct CDR3 sequences, about 29% seen once, with around 30% in the top ten. The sample was PBMCs, mostly from graft donor cells, taken 360 days after TCRalphabeta/CD19-depleted stem cell transplant. These receptors all come from a boy in the first two years of life who had a stem cell transplant for SCID, so the T cells may come from the graft donor.

This rearrangement joins TRBV2 to TRBJ1-5; D not certain. Germline CDR1 SNHLY, CDR2 FYNNEI. The V end was cut by 3 bases, the J end by 0 bases, with 9 bases between. The CDR3 is made up of 15 amino acids. Here the CDR3 reads CASSEEQISNQPQHF. CDR3 coding DNA: TGTGCCAGCAGTGAGGAACAGATTAGCAATCAGCCCCAGCATTTT.

The chain joins TRBV7-9 to TRBJ2-7; D gene ambiguous. The CDR3 sequence is 12 residues long. CDR1 is SEHNR, CDR2 FQNEAQ, per germline (reference sequence). The germline V and J ends were trimmed by 4 bases and 6 bases, with 10 bases remaining between them. The CDR3 bases are TGTGCCAGCAGCTCGGAGTTTCCCGAGCAGTACTTC. Translated: CASSSEFPEQYF.

A few counts support this clonotype. V usage is TRBV7-8 and J usage is TRBJ2-5; D ambiguous. CDR3 length: 12 amino acids. Germline V gives CDR1 SGHVS, CDR2 FQNEAQ. Trimming removed 5 bases from V and 7 bases from J, with 11 bases in between. The CDR3 coding sequence is TGTGCCAGCAGCCCCCACATGGGGACCCAGTACTTC. As protein: CASSPHMGTQYF.

CDR3 region: CASSSEGLYGYTF. In DNA, the CDR3 is TGTGCCAGCAGTTCGGAGGGACTTTATGGCTACACCTTC. The V gene is TRBV6-5, the J gene TRBJ1-2, with TRBD1 as a possible D gene (5 bases). The V and J ends lost 4 bases and 5 bases respectively, with 11 bases between them. Germline V gene lookup returns CDR1 MNHEY and CDR2 SVGAGI. The CDR3 covers 13 residues.

This clonotype was picked up a small number of times. V usage is TRBV12-3 or TRBV12-4 and J usage is TRBJ2-3; no reliable D call. CDR3 size: 14 residues. Trimming shortened V by 4 bases and J by 4 bases, and 12 bases separated the two germline ends. CDR3 sequence: CASSSPEWADTQYF. CDR3 in DNA: TGTGCCAGCAGTTCCCCTGAGTGGGCAGATACGCAGTATTTT.

In this sample, this clonotype turned up a few times. V gene TRBV7-2 combines with J gene TRBJ2-1, with D perhaps matching TRBD2 (6 bases). Germline CDR1 is SGHTA and CDR2 is FQGNSA. The CDR3 sequence is 16 residues long. Trimming removed 5 bases at V and 4 bases at J, with 18 bases between. This CDR3 is CASSKLPGREYNEQFF. For the CDR3, the DNA is TGTGCCAGCAGCAAATTACCGGGACGGGAGTACAATGAGCAGTTCTTC.

The gene calls are TRBV12-3 or TRBV12-4 and TRBJ2-1; D may be TRBD1 (6 bases). V was clipped by 6 bases and J by 5 bases, with 14 bases between them. The CDR3 is 14 amino acids. Here the CDR3 DNA reads TGTGCCAGCAGCACAGGGTTGGGGGACAATGAGCAGTTCTTC. This encodes CASSTGLGDNEQFF.

V usage is TRBV20-1 and J usage is TRBJ1-2; no firm D call. There are 12 residues in the CDR3. The V gene's germline CDR1 is DFQATT and CDR2 SNEGSKA (reference sequence). V lost 4 bases and J 7 bases, leaving 13 bases between the germline ends. The CDR3 nucleotides read TGCAGTGCTAATGAGGCAGCTTTTGGCTACACCTTC. It yields the protein CSANEAAFGYTF.

This clonotype was observed a handful of times. The rearrangement joins TRBV11-2 to TRBJ2-3; 12 bases are a match to TRBD2. Germline loops: CDR1 SGHAT, CDR2 FQNNGV. Unmatched junction bases numbered 7, after V lost 3 bases and J lost 6 bases. CDR3 size: 16 residues. The CDR3 DNA reads as TGTGCCAGCAGCTTGAATCTAGCGGGGGGGCCTGATACGCAGTATTTT. It specifies CASSLNLAGGPDTQYF.

The chain uses TRBV4-3 and TRBJ2-5; TRBD2 is a possible D gene (6 bases). With 0 bases removed from V and 5 bases from J, the gap between germline ends came to 19 bases. The CDR3 has 17 amino acids. CDR1 is LGHNA, CDR2 YSLEER, per germline. The CDR3 bases are TGCGCCAGCAGCCAAGATATTTACGCGGGAAATGCGGAGACCCAGTACTTC. Amino acid sequence: CASSQDIYAGNAETQYF.

This clonotype was detected a few times. The chain combines TRBV5-1 with TRBJ2-3, with D possibly called TRBD1 or TRBD2 (5 bases each). Trimming removed 2 bases at V and 1 base at J, with 11 bases between. Per germline, CDR1 SGHRS and CDR2 YFSETQ. The CDR3 runs to 15 residues. CDR3 loop: CASSFEGTRTDTQYF. As DNA, the CDR3 is TGCGCCAGCAGCTTTGAAGGGACCCGCACAGATACGCAGTATTTT.

This clonotype was counted only a few times. The rearrangement uses TRBV6-5 and TRBJ2-1, with TRBD1 identical over 8 bases. The CDR3 runs 15 residues. CDR1 and CDR2 from the germline V gene are MNHEY and SVGAGI. After removal of 4 bases from V and 5 bases from J, the junction contained 7 bases not matched to a gene. CDR3 sequence (DNA): TGTGCCAGCAGTTTCGACAGGGGTAAGCACAATGAGCAGTTCTTC. This gives the protein CASSFDRGKHNEQFF.

J is TRBJ2-7 and V is TRBV7-2, with D tentatively TRBD2 (5 bases). V shed 0 bases and J shed 8 bases, with 14 bases lying between them. This CDR3 region has 14 residues. Germline CDR1 SGHTA, CDR2 FQGNSA. CDR3 sequence (DNA): TGTGCCAGCAGCTTAGCAGGCTTAGTCGGGAAGCAGTACTTC. It codes for CASSLAGLVGKQYF.

This clonotype was observed a few times. CDR3 nucleotides: TGTGCCAGCAGTTTCACTAGCGGGGGGTGGGCAGATACGCAGTATTTT. This translates into CASSFTSGGWADTQYF. This rearrangement joins TRBV12-3 or TRBV12-4 to TRBJ2-3; 12 bases are shared with TRBD2. The junction had 5 bases not matched to a gene; V was cut back by 3 bases and J by 4 bases. The length of the CDR3 is 16 residues.

In the case of this clonotype: One end of the junction does not line up with germline, which may come from a read error. For the CDR3, the DNA is TGCGTCAGCAGCTTGGATGGGACATCTCTCGGAGAGCAGTACTTC. It specifies CVSSLDGTSLGEQYF. The rearrangement links TRBV5-1 to TRBJ2-7, with a tentative D call TRBD1 (6 bases). The CDR3 is 15 amino acids. The germline V gene has CDR1 SGHRS and CDR2 YFSETQ.

This chain joins TRBV12-3 or TRBV12-4 and TRBJ1-1; D is perhaps TRBD1 (5 bases). Deletions cut 6 bases from V and 8 bases from J, with 7 bases between. The length of the CDR3 is 10 residues. The CDR3 DNA reads as TGTGCCAGCAGAAAGGGGGAAGCTTTCTTT. Translating it yields CASRKGEAFF.

Turning to this clonotype: A clone one base away is much larger, so this may be a read error. This chain uses TRBV5-1 with TRBJ2-3, with D perhaps matching TRBD1 or TRBD2 (6 bases each). There are 14 residues in the CDR3. V was cut by 3 bases and J by 2 bases, with 10 bases left in between. The germline V gene has CDR1 SGHRS and CDR2 YFSETQ. The CDR3 sequence: CASSSGGHTDTQYF. DNA for the CDR3: TGCGCCAGCAGCTCCGGGGGCCACACAGATACGCAGTATTTT.

This clonotype was detected a few times. The chain is built from TRBV7-6 and TRBJ1-3; D may be TRBD1 (6 bases). V shed 4 bases and J shed 0 bases, with 10 bases lying between them. Germline V gene data show CDR1 as SGHVS and CDR2 as FNYEAQ. This CDR3 contains 15 residues. The CDR3 DNA reads as TGTGCCAGCAGCTCCACAGGGTCCTCTGGAAACACCATATATTTT. It codes for CASSSTGSSGNTIYF.

This clonotype was observed a handful of times. CDR3 bases: TGTGCCAGCAGCTTCCCTAGCATGGCGCAGTATTTT. Its translation: CASSFPSMAQYF. The chain has TRBV7-2 and TRBJ2-3; tentative D call: TRBD2 (5 bases). Germline V lookup: CDR1 SGHTA, CDR2 FQGNSA. The CDR3 loop spans 12 amino acids. V lost 3 bases and J lost 10, with 11 bases in between.

Only a few counts were recorded for this clonotype. This chain connects TRBV7-9 to TRBJ2-1, with D perhaps matching TRBD1 (5 bases). The CDR3 loop spans 13 amino acids. Looked up from germline, CDR1 is SEHNR and CDR2 is FQNEAQ (reference sequence). Trimming took 4 bases from V and 8 from J, leaving 12 bases between them. CDR3 in DNA: TGTGCCAGCAGCTGGCCCCAGGGCGATGAGCAGTTCTTC. Translating gives CASSWPQGDEQFF.

The rearrangement uses TRBV4-1 and TRBJ2-1; 7 nucleotides align to TRBD2. Losses at the gene ends were 3 bases for V and 7 bases for J; bases not matched to a gene: 12. CDR3 size: 16 residues. The V gene's germline CDR1 is MGHRA and CDR2 YSYEKL. For the CDR3, the DNA is TGCGCCAGCAGCCAGGGTGCCGGGGGGTTACTAAATGAGCAGTTCTTC. Its translation is CASSQGAGGLLNEQFF.

This clonotype showed up many times. The J gene is TRBJ1-2, the V gene TRBV7-9; 8 nucleotides align to TRBD1. The J segment lost 7 bases and the V segment lost 6 bases, leaving 4 bases of the junction unmatched. Germline CDR1 SEHNR, CDR2 FQNEAQ (reference sequence). The CDR3 is 12 residues long. In DNA, the CDR3 is TGTGCCAGCAGTCGACAGGGGTTTGGCTACACCTTC. Translation gives CASSRQGFGYTF.

In this sample, this clonotype turned up a few times. The V gene is TRBV12-3 or TRBV12-4, the J gene TRBJ2-6; D is undetermined. Trimming stripped 7 bases from V and 1 base from J, with 11 bases between. The CDR3 loop spans 15 amino acids. CDR3 bases: TGTGCCAGCAACGGAGCATATTCTGGGGCCAACGTCCTGACTTTC. It is translated as CASNGAYSGANVLTF.

This clonotype was found once. The chain couples TRBV12-3 or TRBV12-4 to TRBJ2-1, with D possibly being TRBD1 or TRBD2 (6 bases each). The CDR3 length is 18 residues. Between the trimmed V and J ends, which lost 5 bases and 0 bases, there was a span of 20 bases. The CDR3 protein is CASSHLGAGTFSYNEQFF. In DNA, the CDR3 is TGTGCCAGCAGTCATTTGGGGGCCGGGACTTTCTCCTACAATGAGCAGTTCTTC.